The 20 T cell receptor beta chains reported below all come from one sample, sequenced in a study of identical twins. TCRdb used MiXCR to reprocess the 5' RACE reads, holding one entry per CDR3 protein. Counted here are approximately 280,000 distinct CDR3 sequences, more than 6.5% occurring once; the ten biggest clones make up approximately 2.1%. These data also featured in a second study, about yellow fever vaccine responses in identical twins.

Sequencing was carried out using memory (CD45RO+) T cells sorted from blood. The receptors were sampled from a young woman in good health.

The rearrangement links TRBV2 to TRBJ2-6, with 11 bases matching TRBD2. Germline V gives CDR1 SNHLY, CDR2 FYNNEI. Unmatched junction bases numbered 4, after V lost 6 bases and J lost 0 bases. CDR3 size: 17 residues. CDR3 residues: CASRTSGGASGANVLTF. In nucleotides, the CDR3 is TGTGCCAGCAGAACTAGCGGGGGAGCCTCTGGGGCCAACGTCCTGACTTTC.

Ten or more counts support this clonotype. The chain is built from TRBV12-3 or TRBV12-4 and TRBJ2-4; either TRBD1 or TRBD2 may fit D (5 bases each). V lost 3 bases and J 8 bases, leaving 11 bases between the germline ends. The CDR3 has 13 amino acids. CDR3 residues: CASSFGDEDIQYF. In DNA form, the CDR3 reads TGTGCCAGCAGTTTTGGGGACGAGGACATTCAGTACTTC.

This clonotype was seen many times. The rearrangement uses TRBV28 and TRBJ2-1; D unresolved. Germline lookup yields CDR1 MDHEN and CDR2 SYDVKM. V lost 7 bases and J 3 bases, leaving 7 bases between the germline ends. The CDR3 extends over 12 amino acids. CDR3 DNA sequence: TGTGCCAGCAAAAGGAACTACAATGAGCAGTTCTTC. This encodes CASKRNYNEQFF.

Concerning this clonotype itself: Possible read error: a much larger clone is one base away. The genes are TRBV7-9 and TRBJ2-6, with D possibly matching TRBD1 (6 bases). This CDR3 is 16 amino acids long. The V gene's germline CDR1 is SEHNR and CDR2 FQNEAQ (reference sequence). The CDR3 DNA reads TGTGCCAGCAGCTTAGGAATTGAGATGGGGGCCAACGTCCCGACTTTC. This translates into CASSLGIEMGANVPTF.

This clonotype was detected many times. The V and J genes are TRBV9 and TRBJ2-1; D possibly uses TRBD1 or TRBD2 (7 bases each). V was cut by 4 bases and J by 4 bases, with 15 bases left in between. The CDR3 runs to 15 residues. In germline, CDR1 is SGDLS, CDR2 YYNGEE. In nucleotides, the CDR3 is TGTGCCAGCAGCACTGGCCAGGGGGGGTACAATGAGCAGTTCTTC. Translation: CASSTGQGGYNEQFF.

This clonotype has a handful of counts. This chain joins TRBV11-3 and TRBJ2-1, with TRBD1 matching 11 bases. CDR1 and CDR2 (germline): SGHNT, YENEEA. V shed 0 bases and J 3 bases; nucleotides not matched to a gene: 1. There are 16 residues in the CDR3. CDR3 protein: CASSLDGTGGYNEQFF. DNA for the CDR3: TGTGCCAGCAGCTTAGATGGGACAGGGGGCTACAATGAGCAGTTCTTC. Drawing the rest from reference TRBV11-3 and TRBJ2-1, the complete variable domain is EAGVVQSPRYKIIEKKQPVAFWCNPISGHNTLYWYLQNLGQGPELLIRYENEEAVDDSQLPKDRFSAERLKGVDSTLKIQPAELGDSAVYLCASSLDGTGGYNEQFFGPGTRLTVL.

In this sample, this clonotype turned up a few times. The chain links TRBV12-3 or TRBV12-4 to TRBJ2-1, with 11 bases lining up with TRBD2. This CDR3 comprises 16 residues. The trim removed 5 bases at V and 5 bases at J, leaving 8 bases unmatched. The CDR3 sequence is CASSGSGTSGNNEQFF. CDR3 bases: TGTGCCAGCAGTGGATCCGGGACTAGCGGTAACAATGAGCAGTTCTTC.

The chain recombines TRBV7-2 with TRBJ2-3; D is undetermined. Per germline, CDR1 SGHTA and CDR2 FQGNSA. Trimming shortened V by 4 bases and J by 2 bases, and 16 bases separated the two germline ends. This CDR3 spans 16 amino acids. The CDR3 here is CASSYRRPFYTDTQYF. In nucleotides, the CDR3 is TGTGCCAGCAGCTACCGGCGGCCTTTTTACACAGATACGCAGTATTTT.

This clonotype was counted between two and nine times. The rearrangement links TRBV7-2 to TRBJ1-2; D call uncertain. The ends were cut back, 0 bases at V and 4 bases at J, with 12 bases in the middle. This CDR3 comprises 15 residues. The V gene's germline CDR1 is SGHTA and CDR2 FQGNSA. This CDR3 is CASSLARESSYGYTF. For the CDR3, the DNA is TGTGCCAGCAGCTTAGCGAGGGAATCGTCCTATGGCTACACCTTC. The full variable domain, in which reference TRBV7-2 and TRBJ1-2 provide the parts outside the CDR3, is GAGVSQSPSNKVTEKGKDVELRCDPISGHTALYWYRQSLGQGLEFLIYFQGNSAPDKSGLPSDRFSAERTGGSVSTLTIQRTQQEDSAVYLCASSLARESSYGYTFGSGTRLTVV.

In its sample, this clonotype was seen once. One end of the junction fails to match germline, which may point to a read error. V is TRBV29-1 and J is TRBJ2-5; TRBD2 is a possible D gene (6 bases). The CDR3 totals 14 residues. Per the germline V gene, CDR1 is SQVTM and CDR2 is ANQGSEA. The CDR3 bases are TGCAGCGTAGAAGAGGACGGGGGACAAGAGACCCAGTACTTC. Its protein product is CSVEEDGGQETQYF. The variable domain in full, with the rest retrieved from reference TRBV29-1 and TRBJ2-5, is SAVISQKPSRDICQRGTSLTIQCQVDSQVTMMFWYRQQPGQSLTLIATANQGSEATYESGFVIDKFPISRPNLTFSTLTVSNMSPEDSSIYLCSVEEDGGQETQYFGPGTRLLVL.

The chain carries TRBV20-1 and TRBJ2-2, with no clear D. There are 12 residues in the CDR3. Germline assignment: CDR1 DFQATT and CDR2 SNEGSKA (reference sequence). The V gene lost 7 bases and the J gene lost 3 bases, with 9 bases spanning the gap. The CDR3 sequence is CSVLGYTGELFF. The CDR3 bases are TGCAGTGTTCTCGGGTACACCGGGGAGCTGTTTTTT.

This clonotype has a handful of counts. The chain carries TRBV9 and TRBJ2-1; TRBD2 is a possible D gene (6 bases). There are 15 residues in the CDR3. Trimming removed 2 bases from V and 3 bases from J, with 12 bases in between. From germline, CDR1 is SGDLS and CDR2 YYNGEE. The CDR3 DNA is TGTGCCAGCAGCGTTAGCGGAGATCACTACAATGAGCAGTTCTTC. It codes for CASSVSGDHYNEQFF. Combining the CDR3 with reference TRBV9 and TRBJ2-1 gives the whole variable domain DSGVTQTPKHLITATGQRVTLRCSPRSGDLSVYWYQQSLDQGLQFLIQYYNGEERAKGNILERFSAQQFPDLHSELNLSSLELGDSALYFCASSVSGDHYNEQFFGPGTRLTVL.

This clonotype was counted many times. The rearrangement links TRBV12-3 or TRBV12-4 to TRBJ1-1; no definite D call. The CDR3 loop spans 14 amino acids. The germline V and J ends were trimmed by 4 bases and 3 bases, with 12 bases remaining between them. The CDR3 DNA sequence: TGTGCCAGCAGTTCAAACCGGGGTCACACTGAAGCTTTCTTT. Protein sequence: CASSSNRGHTEAFF.

The chain carries TRBV3-1 and TRBJ1-2, with 10 positions matching TRBD1. This CDR3 has 14 residues. V trimming: 7 bases; J trimming: 7 bases; junction bases outside the gene matches: 9. CDR1 and CDR2 (germline): LGHDT, YNNKEL (reference sequence). The CDR3 DNA sequence: TGTGCCAGCACCTCGACAGGGGGCGTCGGTGGCTACACCTTC. Protein product: CASTSTGGVGGYTF.

V gene TRBV2 combines with J gene TRBJ2-5; D is tentatively TRBD1 or TRBD2 (6 bases each). The CDR3 is 15 residues long. The germline CDR1 and CDR2 sequences are SNHLY and FYNNEI. Trimming stripped 5 bases from V and 1 base from J, with 14 bases between. DNA of the CDR3: TGTGCCAGCAGTAGAAGGACGGGGGCCCAAGAGACCCAGTACTTC. The encoded protein is CASSRRTGAQETQYF.

The table lists this clonotype with a few counts. The genes are TRBV18 and TRBJ2-2; TRBD1 matches at 8 bases. Germline CDR1 and CDR2: KGHSH and LQKENI. The length of the CDR3 is 15 residues. The trim removed 3 bases at V and 7 bases at J, leaving 7 bases unmatched. The CDR3 region is CASSPTGQGVGELFF. CDR3 nucleotides: TGTGCCAGCTCACCCACCGGACAGGGTGTCGGGGAGCTGTTTTTT.

This clonotype came up a few times. This rearrangement joins TRBV18 to TRBJ2-1, with D uncertain. The V end was cut by 0 bases, the J end by 0 bases, with 9 bases between. The CDR3 runs to 16 residues. CDR1 KGHSH and CDR2 LQKENI come from the germline V gene. CDR3 region: CASSPPNLYSYNEQFF. The CDR3 coding sequence is TGTGCCAGCTCACCACCGAACTTGTACTCCTACAATGAGCAGTTCTTC.

This clonotype was observed many times. The chain links TRBV11-2 to TRBJ2-1; TRBD1 agrees at 7 bases. Germline V gives CDR1 SGHAT, CDR2 FQNNGV. J lost 5 bases, V lost 8 bases, and 12 bases had no gene match. There are 15 residues in the CDR3. The CDR3 DNA is TGTGCCAGCCGCTACCCGGGACAGAGAAACAATGAGCAGTTCTTC. This gives the protein CASRYPGQRNNEQFF.

V usage is TRBV20-1 and J usage is TRBJ1-2; D is ambiguous. V was trimmed by 8 bases and J by 4 bases, leaving 14 bases between them. This CDR3 comprises 12 residues. The germline gives CDR1 DFQATT, CDR2 SNEGSKA (reference sequence). The CDR3 loop reads CSFSQVGYGYTF. CDR3 DNA sequence: TGCAGTTTCTCTCAGGTCGGCTATGGCTACACCTTC.

The genes are TRBV28 and TRBJ1-2; D is unresolved. The CDR3 runs 15 residues. Trimming removed 6 bases at V and 2 bases at J, with 16 bases between. Germline CDR1 and CDR2: MDHEN and SYDVKM. CDR3 loop: CASRPYSAGNYGYTF. CDR3 DNA: TGTGCCAGCAGGCCTTACAGCGCGGGGAACTATGGCTACACCTTC.